This is a list of T cell receptor beta chains from one sample in a study of human CD4 T cells and Enterobacteriaceae. Some clones are missing from TCRdb's copy, which holds only in-frame ones; the method was immunoSEQ multiplex PCR. This table has 25,000 to 30,000 clones, 70% to 85% appearing once. Sequencing used memory CD4+ T cells from blood. These receptors all come from a human donor in good health. CDR3s include the opening cysteine and the closing phenylalanine or tryptophan. D genes are given only for firm matches. Some rows mark clone size as missing; the rest say once, few, many or name a class of expanded clone.

.,TRBD2,TRBV5-5,TRBJ2-7,CASSLRLAGVSYEQYF,TGTGCCAGCAGCTTAAGACTAGCGGGAGTTTCCTACGAGCAGTACTTC
.,TRBD2,TRBV11-3,TRBJ2-2,CASSLALAGGTGELFF,TGTGCCAGCAGCTTAGCCCTAGCGGGAGGTACCGGGGAGCTGTTTTTT
.,TRBD1,TRBV19,TRBJ2-1,CASRDGTGVIHNEQFF,TGTGCCAGTAGAGACGGGACAGGGGTTATCCACAATGAGCAGTTCTTC
.,.,TRBV19,TRBJ1-1,CASSITNTEAFF,TGTGCCAGTAGTATAACTAACACTGAAGCTTTCTTT
.,.,TRBV14,TRBJ2-7,CASSQISQEREQYF,TGTGCCAGCAGCCAAATTTCACAGGAACGCGAGCAGTACTTC
.,.,TRBV2,TRBJ2-2,CASRESPAAGELFF,TGTGCCAGCAGAGAATCCCCCGCTGCGGGGGAGCTGTTTTTT
.,TRBD1,TRBV7-7,TRBJ2-7,CASSVPGTGGGEQYF,TGTGCCAGCAGCGTGCCCGGAACAGGGGGTGGCGAGCAGTACTTC
.,.,TRBV6-6,TRBJ2-5,CASSYTDRSETQYF,TGTGCCAGCAGTTATACGGACCGTTCGGAGACCCAGTACTTC
.,.,TRBV4-2,TRBJ2-3,CASSQDGTRVTDTQYF,TGTGCCAGCAGCCAAGACGGAACTAGAGTCACAGATACGCAGTATTTT
.,TRBD2,TRBV10-3,TRBJ2-3,CAISRGLAGSSTDTQYF,TGTGCCATAAGCCGGGGACTAGCGGGATCGAGCACAGATACGCAGTATTTT
few,.,TRBV5-1,TRBJ1-1,CASSSATGRNTEAFF,TGCGCCAGCAGCTCGGCTACAGGGAGGAACACTGAAGCTTTCTTT
.,TRBD2,TRBV18,TRBJ2-1,CASSTAREFNEQFF,TGTGCCAGCTCAACCGCGCGGGAGTTCAATGAGCAGTTCTTC
.,TRBD2,TRBV18,TRBJ2-2,CASSLAGNTGELFF,TGTGCCAGCTCACTAGCGGGGAACACCGGGGAGCTGTTTTTT
.,.,TRBV5-1,TRBJ1-2,CASSLVGYYGYTF,TGCGCCAGCAGCTTGGTAGGTTACTATGGCTACACCTTC
.,.,TRBV7-3,TRBJ2-3,CASSPRPGPGDTQYF,TGTGCCAGCAGCCCCCGACCCGGGCCAGGGGATACGCAGTATTTT
.,.,TRBV18,TRBJ2-7,CASSPGTSYEQYF,TGTGCCAGCTCACCTGGCACAAGCTACGAGCAGTACTTC
.,.,TRBV29-1,TRBJ1-3,CSVELTDSSGNTIYF,TGCAGCGTTGAATTGACGGACAGCTCTGGAAACACCATATATTTT
once,.,TRBV7-8,TRBJ2-3,CASSLGKTDTQYF,TGTGCCAGCAGCTTAGGCAAAACAGATACGCAGTATTTT
.,TRBD1,TRBV4-2,TRBJ2-5,CASSRRQGDEETQYF,TGTGCCAGCAGCCGAAGACAGGGAGATGAGGAGACCCAGTACTTC
.,.,TRBV6-9,TRBJ1-5,CASRTPQGQPQHF,TGTGCCAGCAGGACCCCTCAGGGTCAGCCCCAGCATTTT
once,.,TRBV6-6,TRBJ2-2,CASRTTANTGELFF,TGTGCCAGCAGGACGACGGCGAACACCGGGGAGCTGTTTTTT
once,.,TRBV18,TRBJ1-5,CASSPRQSNQPQHF,TGTGCCAGCTCACCCAGACAGAGCAATCAGCCCCAGCATTTT
.,TRBD1,TRBV12-5,TRBJ1-1,CASGSGTGFNTEAFF,TGTGCTAGTGGATCCGGGACAGGGTTTAACACTGAAGCTTTCTTT